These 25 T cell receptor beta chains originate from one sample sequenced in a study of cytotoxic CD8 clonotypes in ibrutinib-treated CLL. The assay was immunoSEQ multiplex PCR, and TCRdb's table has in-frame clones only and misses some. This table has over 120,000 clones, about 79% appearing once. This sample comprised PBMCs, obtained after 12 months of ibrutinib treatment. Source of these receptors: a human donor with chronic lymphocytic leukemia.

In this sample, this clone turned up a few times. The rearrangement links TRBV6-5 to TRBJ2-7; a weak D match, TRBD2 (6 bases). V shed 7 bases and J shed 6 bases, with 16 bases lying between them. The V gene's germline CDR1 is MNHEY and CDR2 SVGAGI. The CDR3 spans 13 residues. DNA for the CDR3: TGTGCCAGCACCACCCCCCAGGGAGGCGAGCAGTACTTC. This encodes CASTTPQGGEQYF.

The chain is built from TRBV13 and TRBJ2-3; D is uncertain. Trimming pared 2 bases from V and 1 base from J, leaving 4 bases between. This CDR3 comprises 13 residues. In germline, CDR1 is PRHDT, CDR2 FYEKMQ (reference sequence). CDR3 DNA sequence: TGTGCCAGCAGCTTACGTCGCACAGATACGCAGTATTTT. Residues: CASSLRRTDTQYF. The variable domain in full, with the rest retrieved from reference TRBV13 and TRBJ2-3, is AAGVIQSPRHLIKEKRETATLKCYPIPRHDTVYWYQQGPGQDPQFLISFYEKMQSDKGSIPDRFSAQQFSDYHSELNMSSLELGDSALYFCASSLRRTDTQYFGPGTRLTVL.

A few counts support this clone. The CDR3 loop is CASSLAGGSTGELFF. DNA for the CDR3: TGTGCCAGCAGCTTAGCCGGGGGAAGCACCGGGGAGCTGTTTTTT. The rearrangement joins TRBV7-9 to TRBJ2-2; D is possibly TRBD2 (6 bases). Germline V gene data show CDR1 as SEHNR and CDR2 as FQNEAQ (reference sequence). CDR3 length: 15 residues. Trimming left V 0 bases short and J 4 bases short, with 9 bases between.

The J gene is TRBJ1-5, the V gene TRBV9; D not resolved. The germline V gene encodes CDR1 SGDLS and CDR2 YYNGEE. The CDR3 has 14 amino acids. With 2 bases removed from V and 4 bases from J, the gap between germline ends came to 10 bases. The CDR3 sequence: CASSVAGSNQPQHF. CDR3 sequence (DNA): TGTGCCAGCAGCGTTGCAGGCTCGAATCAGCCCCAGCATTTT.

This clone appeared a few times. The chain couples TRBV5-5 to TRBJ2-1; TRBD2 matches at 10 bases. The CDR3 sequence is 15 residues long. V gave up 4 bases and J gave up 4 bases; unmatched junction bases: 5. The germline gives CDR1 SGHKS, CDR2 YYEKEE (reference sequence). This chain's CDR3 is CASSPGTSDYNEQFF. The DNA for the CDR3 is TGTGCCAGCAGCCCAGGGACTAGCGATTACAATGAGCAGTTCTTC.

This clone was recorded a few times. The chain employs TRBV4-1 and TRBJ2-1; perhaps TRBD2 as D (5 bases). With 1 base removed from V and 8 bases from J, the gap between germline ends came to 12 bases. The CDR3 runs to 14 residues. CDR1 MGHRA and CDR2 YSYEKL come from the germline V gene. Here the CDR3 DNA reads TGCGCCAGCAGCCAAGTAGGGCTAGCTGATGAGCAGTTCTTC. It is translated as CASSQVGLADEQFF.

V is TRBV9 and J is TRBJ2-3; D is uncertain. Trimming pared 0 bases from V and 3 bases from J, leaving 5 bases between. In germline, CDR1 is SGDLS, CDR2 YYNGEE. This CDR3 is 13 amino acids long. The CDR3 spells CASSVGLTDTQYF. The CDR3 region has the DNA TGTGCCAGCAGCGTAGGCCTGACAGATACGCAGTATTTT.

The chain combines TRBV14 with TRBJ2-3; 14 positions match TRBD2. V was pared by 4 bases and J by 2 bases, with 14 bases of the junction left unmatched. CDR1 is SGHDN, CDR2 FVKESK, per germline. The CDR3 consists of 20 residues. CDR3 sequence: CASSLLRLAGGPNPTDTQYF. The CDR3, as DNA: TGTGCCAGCAGCCTGTTAAGACTAGCGGGAGGGCCAAACCCCACAGATACGCAGTATTTT.

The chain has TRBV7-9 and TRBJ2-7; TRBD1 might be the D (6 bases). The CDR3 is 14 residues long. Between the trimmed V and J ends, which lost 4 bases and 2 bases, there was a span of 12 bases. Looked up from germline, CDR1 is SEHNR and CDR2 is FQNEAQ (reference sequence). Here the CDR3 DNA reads TGTGCCAGCAGCTACAGACAGGCCCCCTACGAGCAGTACTTC. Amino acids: CASSYRQAPYEQYF.

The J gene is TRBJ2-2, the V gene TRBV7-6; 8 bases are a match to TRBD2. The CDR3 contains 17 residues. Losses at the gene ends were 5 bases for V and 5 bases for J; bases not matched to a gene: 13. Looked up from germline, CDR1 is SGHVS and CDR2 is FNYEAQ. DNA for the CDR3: TGTGCCAGCAGCCTATTACCGGGACTAGGGGGAACCGGGGAGCTGTTTTTT. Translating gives CASSLLPGLGGTGELFF.

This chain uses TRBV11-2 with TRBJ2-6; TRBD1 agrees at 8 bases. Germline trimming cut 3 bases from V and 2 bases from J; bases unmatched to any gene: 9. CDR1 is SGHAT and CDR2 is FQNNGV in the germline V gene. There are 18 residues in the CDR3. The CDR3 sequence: CASSFLGQVFTGANVLTF. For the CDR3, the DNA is TGTGCCAGCAGCTTTTTGGGACAGGTCTTCACTGGGGCCAACGTCCTGACTTTC.

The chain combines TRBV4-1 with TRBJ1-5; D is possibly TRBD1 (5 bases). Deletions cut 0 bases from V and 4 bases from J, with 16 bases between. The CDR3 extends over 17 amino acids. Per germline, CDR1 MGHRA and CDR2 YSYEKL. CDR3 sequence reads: CASSQDPSGKINQPQHF. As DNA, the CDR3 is TGCGCCAGCAGCCAAGATCCGTCAGGGAAAATTAATCAGCCCCAGCATTTT.

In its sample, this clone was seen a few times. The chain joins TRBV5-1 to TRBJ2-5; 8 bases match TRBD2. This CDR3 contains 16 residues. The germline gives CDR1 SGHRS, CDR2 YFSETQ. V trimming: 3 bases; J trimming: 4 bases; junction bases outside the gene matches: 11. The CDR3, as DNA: TGCGCCAGCAGCTCCACCCAGGGACTAGGGCTAGAGACCCAGTACTTC. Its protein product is CASSSTQGLGLETQYF.

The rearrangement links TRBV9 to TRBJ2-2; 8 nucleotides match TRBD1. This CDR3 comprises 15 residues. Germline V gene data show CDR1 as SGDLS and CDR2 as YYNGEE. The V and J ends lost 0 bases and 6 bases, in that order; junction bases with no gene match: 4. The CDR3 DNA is TGTGCCAGCAGCGTAGTCCAGGGGGCCCCCGGGGAGCTGTTTTTT. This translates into CASSVVQGAPGELFF.

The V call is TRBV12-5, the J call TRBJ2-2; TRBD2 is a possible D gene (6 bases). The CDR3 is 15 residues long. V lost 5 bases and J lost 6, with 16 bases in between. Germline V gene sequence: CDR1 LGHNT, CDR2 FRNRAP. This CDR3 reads CASGRSGGEAGELFF. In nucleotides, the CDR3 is TGTGCTAGTGGTAGATCAGGAGGGGAGGCCGGGGAGCTGTTTTTT.

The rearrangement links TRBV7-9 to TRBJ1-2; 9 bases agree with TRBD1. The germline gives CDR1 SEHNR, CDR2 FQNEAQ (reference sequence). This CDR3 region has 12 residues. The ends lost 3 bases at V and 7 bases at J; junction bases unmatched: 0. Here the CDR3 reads CASSLTGGGYTF. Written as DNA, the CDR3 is TGTGCCAGCAGCTTGACAGGGGGTGGCTACACCTTC.

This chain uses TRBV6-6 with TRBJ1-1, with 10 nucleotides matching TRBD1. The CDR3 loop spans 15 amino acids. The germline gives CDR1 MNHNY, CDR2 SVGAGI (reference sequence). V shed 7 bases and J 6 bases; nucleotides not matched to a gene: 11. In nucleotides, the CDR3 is TGTGCCAGCACCGTTATCTGGGACAGGGGATCTGAAGCTTTCTTT. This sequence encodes CASTVIWDRGSEAFF.

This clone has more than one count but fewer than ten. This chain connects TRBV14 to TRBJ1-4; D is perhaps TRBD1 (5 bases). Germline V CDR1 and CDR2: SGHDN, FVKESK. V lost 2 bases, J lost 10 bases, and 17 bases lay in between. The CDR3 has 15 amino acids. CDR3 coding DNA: TGTGCCAGCAGCCAACTCCGGGACGGCGGGGCAAAACTGTTTTTT. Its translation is CASSQLRDGGAKLFF.

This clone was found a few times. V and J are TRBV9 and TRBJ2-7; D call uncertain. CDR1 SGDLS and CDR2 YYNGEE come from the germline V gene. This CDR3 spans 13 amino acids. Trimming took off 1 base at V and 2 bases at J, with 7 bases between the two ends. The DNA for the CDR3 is TGTGCCAGCAGCGTATCCCCCACCTACGAGCAGTACTTC. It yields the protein CASSVSPTYEQYF. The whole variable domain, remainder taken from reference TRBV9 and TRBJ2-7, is DSGVTQTPKHLITATGQRVTLRCSPRSGDLSVYWYQQSLDQGLQFLIQYYNGEERAKGNILERFSAQQFPDLHSELNLSSLELGDSALYFCASSVSPTYEQYFGPGTRLTVT.

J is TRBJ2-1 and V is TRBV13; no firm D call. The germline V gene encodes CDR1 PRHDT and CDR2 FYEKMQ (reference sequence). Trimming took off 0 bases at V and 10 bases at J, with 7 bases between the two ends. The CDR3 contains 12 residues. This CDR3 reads CASSLGPFEQFF. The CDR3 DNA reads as TGTGCCAGCAGCTTAGGCCCGTTCGAGCAGTTCTTC.

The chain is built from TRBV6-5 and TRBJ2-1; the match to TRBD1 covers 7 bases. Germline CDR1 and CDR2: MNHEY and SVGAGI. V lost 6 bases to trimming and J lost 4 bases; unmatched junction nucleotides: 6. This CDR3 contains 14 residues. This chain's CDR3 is CASRNGQAYNEQFF. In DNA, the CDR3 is TGTGCCAGCAGGAACGGACAGGCATACAATGAGCAGTTCTTC.

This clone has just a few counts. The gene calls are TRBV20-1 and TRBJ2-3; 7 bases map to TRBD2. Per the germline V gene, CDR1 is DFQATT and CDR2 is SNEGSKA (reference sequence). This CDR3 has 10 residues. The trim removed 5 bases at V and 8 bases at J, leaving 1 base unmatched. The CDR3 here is CSAGGSTQYF. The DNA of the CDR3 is TGCAGTGCTGGCGGGAGTACGCAGTATTTT.

CDR3 DNA sequence: TGCGCCAGCAGCTTAGCCAGGACTAGCGGGAGGGGGGAGCAGTTCTTC. Translated, it gives CASSLARTSGRGEQFF. The chain links TRBV4-3 to TRBJ2-1, with 15 bases aligning to TRBD2. Losses at the gene ends were 5 bases for V and 10 bases for J; bases not matched to a gene: 9. Germline V gene lookup returns CDR1 LGHNA and CDR2 YSLEER. The CDR3 is made up of 16 amino acids.

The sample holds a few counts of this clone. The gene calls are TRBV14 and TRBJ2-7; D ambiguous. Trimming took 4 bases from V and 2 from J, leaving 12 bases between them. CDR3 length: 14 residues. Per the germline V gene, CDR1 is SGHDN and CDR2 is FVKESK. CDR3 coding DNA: TGTGCCAGCAGCCTCCGACTCAGGACCTACGAGCAGTACTTC. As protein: CASSLRLRTYEQYF.

DNA of the CDR3: TGTGCCAGCAGTTTCCCGACAGGGGGATCCGGGGAGCTGTTTTTT. Translated, it gives CASSFPTGGSGELFF. The chain employs TRBV6-6 and TRBJ2-2, with 9 bases that match TRBD1. Germline V gene sequence: CDR1 MNHNY, CDR2 SVGAGI (reference sequence). V gave up 4 bases and J gave up 6 bases; unmatched junction bases: 6. The CDR3 length is 15 residues.